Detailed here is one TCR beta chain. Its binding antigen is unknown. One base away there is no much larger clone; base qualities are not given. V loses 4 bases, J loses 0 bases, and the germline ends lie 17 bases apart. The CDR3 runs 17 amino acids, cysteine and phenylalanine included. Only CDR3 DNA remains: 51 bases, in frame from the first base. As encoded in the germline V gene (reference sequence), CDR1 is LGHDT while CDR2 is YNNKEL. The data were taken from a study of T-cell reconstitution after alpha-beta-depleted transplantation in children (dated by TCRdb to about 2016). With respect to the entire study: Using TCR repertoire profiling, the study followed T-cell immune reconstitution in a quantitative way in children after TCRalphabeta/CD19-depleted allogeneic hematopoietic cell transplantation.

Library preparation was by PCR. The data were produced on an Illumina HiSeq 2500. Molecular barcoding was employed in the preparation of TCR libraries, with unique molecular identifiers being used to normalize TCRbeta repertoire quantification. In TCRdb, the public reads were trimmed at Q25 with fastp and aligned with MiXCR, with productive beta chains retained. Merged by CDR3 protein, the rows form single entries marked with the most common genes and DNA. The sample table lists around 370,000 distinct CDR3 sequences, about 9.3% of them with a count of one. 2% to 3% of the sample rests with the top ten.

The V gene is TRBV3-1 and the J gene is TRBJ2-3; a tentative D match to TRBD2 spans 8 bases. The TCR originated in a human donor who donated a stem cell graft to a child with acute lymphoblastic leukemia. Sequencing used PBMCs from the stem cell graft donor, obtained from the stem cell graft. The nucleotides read TGTGCCAGCAGCCTCCCGGGGGGGACAGATAGCACAGATACGCAGTATTTT. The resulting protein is CASSLPGGTDSTDTQYF.